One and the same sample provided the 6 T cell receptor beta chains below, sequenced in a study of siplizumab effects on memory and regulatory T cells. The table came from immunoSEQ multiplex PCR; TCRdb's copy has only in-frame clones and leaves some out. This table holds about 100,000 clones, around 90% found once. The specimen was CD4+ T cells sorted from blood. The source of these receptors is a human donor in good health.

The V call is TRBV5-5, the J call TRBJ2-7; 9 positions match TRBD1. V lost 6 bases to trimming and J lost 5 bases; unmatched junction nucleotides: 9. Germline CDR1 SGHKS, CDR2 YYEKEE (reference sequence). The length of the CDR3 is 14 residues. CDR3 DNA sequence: TGTGCCAGCACCCTGACAGGGGGAAAGAACGAGCAGTACTTC. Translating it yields CASTLTGGKNEQYF.

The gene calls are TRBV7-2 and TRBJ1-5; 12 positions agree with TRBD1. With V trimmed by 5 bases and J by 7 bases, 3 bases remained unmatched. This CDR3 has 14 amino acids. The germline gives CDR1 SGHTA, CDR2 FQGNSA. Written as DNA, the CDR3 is TGTGCCAGCAGCCAGGGACAGGGGGCCCAGCCCCAGCATTTT. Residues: CASSQGQGAQPQHF.

The CDR3 reads CSVANPGLKSYEQYF. CDR3 nucleotide sequence: TGCAGCGTCGCTAACCCGGGGCTAAAATCCTACGAGCAGTACTTC. The rearrangement uses TRBV29-1 and TRBJ2-7; D is perhaps TRBD1 or TRBD2 (5 bases each). Germline V CDR1 and CDR2: SQVTM, ANQGSEA. Between the trimmed V and J ends, which lost 6 bases and 1 base, there was a span of 19 bases. The CDR3 runs to 15 residues.

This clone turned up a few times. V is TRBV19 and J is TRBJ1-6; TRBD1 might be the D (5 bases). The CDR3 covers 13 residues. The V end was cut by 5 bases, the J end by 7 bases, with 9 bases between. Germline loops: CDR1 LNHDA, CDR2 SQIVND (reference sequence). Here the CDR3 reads CASSGRGNSPLHF. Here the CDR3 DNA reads TGTGCCAGTAGTGGACGGGGCAATTCACCCCTCCACTTT.

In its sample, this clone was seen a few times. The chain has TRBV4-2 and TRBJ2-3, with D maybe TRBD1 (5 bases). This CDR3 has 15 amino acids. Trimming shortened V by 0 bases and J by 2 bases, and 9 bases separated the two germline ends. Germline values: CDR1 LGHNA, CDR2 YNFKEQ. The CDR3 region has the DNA TGTGCCAGCAGCCAAGATTGGACAACCACAGATACGCAGTATTTT. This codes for CASSQDWTTTDTQYF.

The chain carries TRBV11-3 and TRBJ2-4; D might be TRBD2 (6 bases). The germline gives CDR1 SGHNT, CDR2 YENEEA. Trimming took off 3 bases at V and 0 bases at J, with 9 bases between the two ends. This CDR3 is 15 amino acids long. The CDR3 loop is CASSLWGLAKNIQYF. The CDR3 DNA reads TGTGCCAGCAGCTTGTGGGGACTAGCCAAAAACATTCAGTACTTC.